The 25 T cell receptor beta chains in this list originate from one sample, sequenced in a study of cytotoxic CD8 clonotypes in ibrutinib-treated CLL. Sequenced by immunoSEQ multiplex PCR; TCRdb stores in-frame clones only, minus some. The sample lists roughly 60,000 clones; over 60% were seen once. Sample: PBMCs, taken after 12 months of ibrutinib treatment. These receptors all come from a human donor with chronic lymphocytic leukemia.

V usage is TRBV4-1 and J usage is TRBJ2-1, with 10 bases matching TRBD2. The V segment lost 4 bases and the J segment 9 bases; nucleotides outside the gene matches: 9. The germline V gene encodes CDR1 MGHRA and CDR2 YSYEKL. The CDR3 is made up of 15 amino acids. The CDR3 sequence is CASSLGLAGVGEQFF. For the CDR3, the DNA is TGCGCCAGCAGCCTCGGGCTAGCGGGAGTAGGTGAGCAGTTCTTC.

This clone was seen a handful of times. The chain couples TRBV19 to TRBJ1-2, with 10 bases identical to TRBD1. Germline CDR1 reads LNHDA; CDR2 reads SQIVND (reference sequence). The CDR3 consists of 13 residues. V trimming: 6 bases; J trimming: 4 bases; junction bases outside the gene matches: 2. This chain's CDR3 is CASRRTGGYGYTF. The CDR3 DNA reads as TGTGCCAGTAGACGGACAGGGGGCTATGGCTACACCTTC. Looking up the rest from reference TRBV19 and TRBJ1-2 gives the full variable domain: DGGITQSPKYLFRKEGQNVTLSCEQNLNHDAMYWYRQDPGQGLRLIYYSQIVNDFQKGDIAEGYSVSREKKESFPLTVTSAQKNPTAFYLCASRRTGGYGYTFGSGTRLTVV.

The chain uses TRBV9 and TRBJ2-6; 8 bases align to TRBD1. The CDR3 covers 16 residues. CDR1 SGDLS and CDR2 YYNGEE come from the germline V gene. J lost 0 bases, V lost 6 bases, and 5 bases had no gene match. The CDR3 loop is CASTRGPSSGANVLTF. The CDR3 nucleotides are TGTGCCAGCACCAGGGGGCCAAGCTCTGGGGCCAACGTCCTGACTTTC.

This clone was seen only once. The chain has TRBV11-3 and TRBJ2-1, with TRBD1 as a possible D gene (6 bases). Trimming stripped 5 bases from V and 0 bases from J, with 8 bases between. This CDR3 has 14 amino acids. The germline V gene encodes CDR1 SGHNT and CDR2 YENEEA. Written as DNA, the CDR3 is TGTGCCAGCAGCATGGACAGCTCCTACAATGAGCAGTTCTTC. It encodes CASSMDSSYNEQFF.

The V gene is TRBV20-1, the J gene TRBJ2-3; 7 bases are a match to TRBD1. The CDR3 extends over 11 amino acids. V was clipped by 5 bases and J by 6 bases; unmatched bases: 2. Germline values: CDR1 DFQATT, CDR2 SNEGSKA (reference sequence). CDR3 loop: CSALTGDTQYF. CDR3 bases: TGCAGTGCTTTGACAGGGGATACGCAGTATTTT.

This chain connects TRBV5-1 to TRBJ2-1, with 8 bases lining up with TRBD2. CDR3 length: 15 residues. V dropped 6 bases and J dropped 6; count of bases not matched to a gene: 11. CDR1 and CDR2 (germline): SGHRS, YFSETQ. The CDR3 DNA is TGCGCCAGCATCCCAGCGGGAGTGTCTGGCAATGAGCAGTTCTTC. Residues: CASIPAGVSGNEQFF.

V and J are TRBV5-4 and TRBJ2-2; the match to TRBD1 covers 7 bases. The CDR3 is 15 residues long. The germline CDR1 and CDR2 sequences are SGHNT and YYREEE (reference sequence). The junction had 5 bases not matched to a gene; V was cut back by 0 bases and J by 6 bases. In DNA, the CDR3 is TGTGCCAGCAGCTTGGGAGACAGGGTCCCCGGGGAGCTGTTTTTT. This translates into CASSLGDRVPGELFF.

The chain has TRBV5-4 and TRBJ2-2; maybe TRBD1 (5 bases). The V end lost 3 bases, the J end lost 6 bases, and 9 bases lay between the germline ends. Germline CDR1 reads SGHNT; CDR2 reads YYREEE (reference sequence). The CDR3 has 13 residues. This chain's CDR3 is CASSSGHPGELFF. DNA of the CDR3: TGTGCCAGCAGCTCCGGACATCCCGGGGAGCTGTTTTTT.

In this sample, this clone turned up a few times. The chain couples TRBV6-5 to TRBJ2-7; 9 bases align to TRBD2. J lost 6 bases, V lost 4 bases, and 10 bases had no gene match. CDR1 is MNHEY and CDR2 is SVGAGI in the germline V gene. This CDR3 has 15 residues. The CDR3: CASSSPREGSVEQYF. CDR3 sequence (DNA): TGTGCCAGCAGTTCACCGCGGGAGGGCTCGGTCGAGCAGTACTTC.

The chain couples TRBV11-3 to TRBJ2-2; D gene unclear. This CDR3 is 13 amino acids long. Germline V gene sequence: CDR1 SGHNT, CDR2 YENEEA. The V and J ends lost 5 bases and 4 bases respectively, with 8 bases between them. CDR3 coding DNA: TGTGCCAGCAGCCCGACCCGCACCGGGGAGCTGTTTTTT. The encoded protein is CASSPTRTGELFF. Based on the CDR3 plus reference TRBV11-3 and TRBJ2-2, the full variable domain is EAGVVQSPRYKIIEKKQPVAFWCNPISGHNTLYWYLQNLGQGPELLIRYENEEAVDDSQLPKDRFSAERLKGVDSTLKIQPAELGDSAVYLCASSPTRTGELFFGEGSRLTVL.

In this sample, this clone turned up a few times. The chain is built from TRBV14 and TRBJ1-1; 7 bases are shared with TRBD1. Germline assignment: CDR1 SGHDN and CDR2 FVKESK. The J segment lost 1 base and the V segment lost 5 bases, leaving 7 bases of the junction unmatched. The CDR3 is made up of 15 amino acids. CDR3 DNA sequence: TGTGCCAGCAGCTTAAGGACAGGCTGGAACACTGAAGCTTTCTTT. Protein: CASSLRTGWNTEAFF.

The V and J genes are TRBV18 and TRBJ1-5, with D unclear. The CDR3 has 13 amino acids. The germline V gene encodes CDR1 KGHSH and CDR2 LQKENI. Trimming removed 2 bases at V and 7 bases at J, with 9 bases between. For the CDR3, the DNA is TGTGCCAGCTCACCAGTGGAGGCCCAGCCCCAGCATTTT. Protein: CASSPVEAQPQHF.

V is TRBV28 and J is TRBJ2-1, with a weak D call TRBD2 (5 bases). The length of the CDR3 is 14 residues. Germline-derived CDR1 and CDR2 are MDHEN and SYDVKM. V gave up 1 base and J gave up 5 bases, with 9 bases separating them. In DNA, the CDR3 is TGTGCCAGCAGTTTATCGAGGGCAAACAATGAGCAGTTCTTC. Translating gives CASSLSRANNEQFF.

The V gene is TRBV27, the J gene TRBJ1-5; no reliable D call. CDR3 size: 15 residues. Germline loops: CDR1 MNHEY, CDR2 SMNVEV (reference sequence). Trimming stripped 2 bases from V and 3 bases from J, with 11 bases between. This chain's CDR3 is CASSLIAGFNQPQHF. For the CDR3, the DNA is TGTGCCAGCAGTTTAATAGCGGGGTTCAATCAGCCCCAGCATTTT.

The chain has TRBV2 and TRBJ2-7, with D possibly being TRBD1 (6 bases). Germline V lookup: CDR1 SNHLY, CDR2 FYNNEI. The V end was cut by 7 bases, the J end by 2 bases, with 6 bases between. The CDR3 is made up of 11 amino acids. Written as DNA, the CDR3 is TGTGCCAGCACAGGGGCCTACGAGCAGTACTTC. This gives the protein CASTGAYEQYF.

This clone was counted many times. V is TRBV6-1 and J is TRBJ1-2; D is unclear. Germline V gene data show CDR1 as MNHNS and CDR2 as SASEGT. V was cut by 2 bases and J by 0 bases, with 4 bases left in between. The CDR3 consists of 13 residues. For the CDR3, the DNA is TGTGCCAGCAGTGAACGGCCTAACTATGGCTACACCTTC. Translating it yields CASSERPNYGYTF.

V and J are TRBV10-2 and TRBJ2-1, with D perhaps TRBD2 (5 bases). Germline values: CDR1 WSHSY, CDR2 SAAADI. This CDR3 spans 12 amino acids. V was trimmed by 4 bases and J by 7 bases, leaving 8 bases between them. This CDR3 is CASSGLANEQFF. CDR3 nucleotide sequence: TGCGCCAGCAGTGGCCTAGCAAATGAGCAGTTCTTC.

This clone has only a few counts. This chain connects TRBV15 to TRBJ2-7; the D is unclear. Germline V gene sequence: CDR1 LNHNV, CDR2 YYDKDF (reference sequence). The CDR3 loop spans 14 amino acids. V was shortened by 4 bases and J by 0 bases, with 10 bases between the two germline ends. CDR3 in DNA: TGTGCCACCAGCATGGACCGTCCCTCCTACGAGCAGTACTTC. This encodes CATSMDRPSYEQYF.

This clone has a handful of counts. CDR3 DNA: TGTGCCAGCAGCGTAGCTCAGGTAGGGATCGAGCAGTACTTC. It specifies CASSVAQVGIEQYF. V and J are TRBV9 and TRBJ2-7; unclear D gene. The CDR3 consists of 14 residues. The germline V gene has CDR1 SGDLS and CDR2 YYNGEE. Trimming cost V 0 bases and J 6 bases, with 13 bases left between them.

The genes are TRBV29-1 and TRBJ2-1; tentatively, D is TRBD1 (5 bases). The V and J ends lost 1 base and 7 bases respectively, with 17 bases between them. The CDR3 contains 15 residues. Germline lookup yields CDR1 SQVTM and CDR2 ANQGSEA. CDR3 bases: TGCAGCGTTGAAGGCCGAAAGGGGTCGTTTAATGAGCAGTTCTTC. Its translation is CSVEGRKGSFNEQFF.

This clone has at least ten counts. V gene TRBV6-5 combines with J gene TRBJ2-1, with 8 nucleotides matching TRBD2. Germline CDR1 MNHEY, CDR2 SVGAGI. The ends lost 6 bases at V and 2 bases at J; junction bases unmatched: 6. The CDR3 spans 15 residues. The DNA of the CDR3 is TGTGCCAGCAGCCCTCTAGCGGGCACCTACAATGAGCAGTTCTTC. It encodes CASSPLAGTYNEQFF.

This chain connects TRBV14 to TRBJ2-2, with 12 nucleotides matching TRBD2. The CDR3 has 18 residues. With V trimmed by 4 bases and J by 1 base, 7 bases remained unmatched. The germline gives CDR1 SGHDN, CDR2 FVKESK. The CDR3 region is CASSPRTGLAGNTGELFF. DNA for the CDR3: TGTGCCAGCAGCCCCCGGACGGGACTAGCGGGGAACACCGGGGAGCTGTTTTTT.

This sequence joins TRBV9 and TRBJ1-1; D gene unclear. Germline values: CDR1 SGDLS, CDR2 YYNGEE. The V gene lost 3 bases and the J gene lost 10 bases, with 16 bases spanning the gap. This CDR3 region has 13 residues. The CDR3 loop is CASSASVEPGAFF. For the CDR3, the DNA is TGTGCCAGCAGCGCCTCGGTCGAACCGGGAGCTTTCTTT.

J is TRBJ1-5 and V is TRBV28; 8 nucleotides line up with TRBD1. V was clipped by 10 bases and J by 1 base; unmatched bases: 21. The CDR3 covers 19 residues. Germline CDR1 reads MDHEN; CDR2 reads SYDVKM. The CDR3 is CATTIKPRTGRASNQPQHF. CDR3 nucleotide sequence: TGTGCCACCACGATTAAACCCCGGACAGGGAGGGCGAGCAATCAGCCCCAGCATTTT.

This clone was picked up many times. This chain uses TRBV4-3 with TRBJ2-3, with D possibly being TRBD1 or TRBD2 (6 bases each). The CDR3 sequence is 16 residues long. V was trimmed by 3 bases and J by 0 bases, leaving 13 bases between them. CDR1 and CDR2 (germline): LGHNA, YSLEER. CDR3 nucleotide sequence: TGCGCCAGCAGCCAGGGGGCCAGCGGGAGCACAGATACGCAGTATTTT. Its protein product is CASSQGASGSTDTQYF.